The source of this T cell receptor beta chain is a study of blood T cell repertoires in COVID-19. Background on the study: Acute and convalescent COVID-19 samples came from the United States, Italy and Spain.

Clones were read by immunoSEQ multiplex PCR, and TCRdb kept only the in-frame ones, dropping some. The table shows over 100,000 clones, with around 87% occurring only once. V shed 3 bases, J shed 1 base, and the junction held 5 bases outside the gene matches. The CDR3 runs to 17 residues. CDR1 SGHTA and CDR2 FQGNSA come from the germline V gene. V usage is TRBV7-2 and J usage is TRBJ2-3; 12 nucleotides match TRBD2. The receptor's source is a man aged 50-59 years with active or convalescent COVID-19. The specimen sequenced was peripheral blood. Here the CDR3 DNA reads TGTGCCAGCAGCTTTGGACTAGCGGGGAGGGGCACAGATACGCAGTATTTT. Residues: CASSFGLAGRGTDTQYF.